Listed here are 25 T cell receptor beta chains from one sample, sequenced in a study of neoadjuvant anti-PD-1 for oral cavity cancer. TCRdb's copy holds only in-frame clones and misses some; the assay was immunoSEQ multiplex PCR. The sample consists of 13,000 to 15,000 clones, 65% to 75% of them appearing once. The input for sequencing was PBMCs, taken before nivolumab (anti-PD-1) treatment. These receptors all come from a person aged 35 to 85 with oral cavity squamous cell carcinoma.

V gene TRBV5-5 combines with J gene TRBJ1-2, with a weak D call TRBD1 (5 bases). In germline, CDR1 is SGHKS, CDR2 YYEKEE (reference sequence). The ends were cut back, 4 bases at V and 2 bases at J, with 9 bases in the middle. This CDR3 spans 13 amino acids. The CDR3 spells CASSTSGNYGYTF. CDR3 DNA: TGTGCCAGCAGCACCTCAGGGAACTATGGCTACACCTTC.

The chain combines TRBV4-2 with TRBJ2-1; 12 positions match TRBD2. With 0 bases clipped from V and 7 bases from J, the junction kept 4 bases outside the gene matches. The CDR3 runs 16 residues. The germline V gene encodes CDR1 LGHNA and CDR2 YNFKEQ. CDR3 residues: CASSQDSSGRGNEQFF. In DNA form, the CDR3 reads TGTGCCAGCAGCCAAGATTCTAGCGGGAGGGGTAATGAGCAGTTCTTC.

This chain uses TRBV5-4 with TRBJ2-7; 7 bases are a match to TRBD1. Germline loops: CDR1 SGHNT, CDR2 YYREEE (reference sequence). The CDR3 is 12 amino acids. V trimming: 4 bases; J trimming: 4 bases; junction bases outside the gene matches: 2. The CDR3 is CASSRDSYEQYF. The CDR3 DNA is TGTGCCAGCAGCCGGGACAGTTACGAGCAGTACTTC. Full variable domain (outside the CDR3, taken from reference TRBV5-4 and TRBJ2-7): ETGVTQSPTHLIKTRGQQVTLRCSSQSGHNTVSWYQQALGQGPQFIFQYYREEENGRGNFPPRFSGLQFPNYSSELNVNALELDDSALYLCASSRDSYEQYFGPGTRLTVT.

This chain connects TRBV10-2 to TRBJ2-7, with D perhaps being TRBD1 or TRBD2 (5 bases each). Between the trimmed V and J ends, which lost 6 bases and 6 bases, there was a span of 12 bases. Germline assignment: CDR1 WSHSY and CDR2 SAAADI. This CDR3 contains 12 residues. The CDR3 DNA reads TGCGCCAGCAGCGACAGCGGTAGCGAGCAGTACTTC. Residues: CASSDSGSEQYF.

The rearrangement links TRBV9 to TRBJ1-1; possible D gene TRBD1, 6 bases. The V end lost 3 bases, the J end lost 4 bases, and 16 bases lay between the germline ends. The CDR3 is 15 amino acids. Per the germline V gene, CDR1 is SGDLS and CDR2 is YYNGEE. The CDR3 loop is CASSALEGGGTEAFF. The DNA for the CDR3 is TGTGCCAGCAGCGCTCTAGAGGGGGGTGGCACTGAAGCTTTCTTT.

The genes are TRBV7-6 and TRBJ1-1, with D possibly TRBD1 on 6 matching bases. The CDR3 consists of 13 residues. The germline CDR1 and CDR2 sequences are SGHVS and FNYEAQ. With 7 bases removed from V and 5 bases from J, the gap between germline ends came to 14 bases. CDR3 amino acids: CASTQGRGTEAFF. DNA of the CDR3: TGTGCCAGCACCCAGGGGAGGGGGACTGAAGCTTTCTTT.

J is TRBJ1-4 and V is TRBV30; unclear D gene. From germline, CDR1 is GTSNPN and CDR2 SVGIG (reference sequence). V gave up 2 bases and J gave up 5 bases, with 12 bases separating them. CDR3 length: 14 residues. The CDR3 reads CAWSRFSRNEKLFF. Here the CDR3 DNA reads TGTGCCTGGAGTCGGTTCAGTCGGAATGAAAAACTGTTTTTT. Full variable domain (outside the CDR3, taken from reference TRBV30 and TRBJ1-4): SQTIHQWPATLVQPVGSPLSLECTVEGTSNPNLYWYRQAAGRGLQLLFYSVGIGQISSEVPQNLSASRPQDRQFILSSKKLLLSDSGFYLCAWSRFSRNEKLFFGSGTQLSVL.

The chain couples TRBV7-6 to TRBJ1-1; 7 bases agree with TRBD1. CDR1 SGHVS and CDR2 FNYEAQ come from the germline V gene. V lost 0 bases, J lost 4 bases, and 5 bases stayed unmatched. The CDR3 runs 15 residues. CDR3 loop: CASSLAQGVSTEAFF. CDR3 sequence (DNA): TGTGCCAGCAGCTTAGCTCAGGGGGTCAGCACTGAAGCTTTCTTT.

CDR3 sequence: CASSEARRAAWYF. The DNA for the CDR3 is TGTGCCAGCAGTGAAGCGAGGCGGGCAGCATGGTACTTC. V and J are TRBV2 and TRBJ2-5; D may be TRBD2 (5 bases). Germline V gene lookup returns CDR1 SNHLY and CDR2 FYNNEI. Trimming took 0 bases from V and 13 from J, leaving 15 bases between them. CDR3 length equals 13 residues.

The sample holds one count of this clone. V and J are TRBV9 and TRBJ1-4; tentative D call: TRBD1 (5 bases). Germline V gene sequence: CDR1 SGDLS, CDR2 YYNGEE. This CDR3 is built from 15 residues. V was shortened by 3 bases and J by 8 bases, with 17 bases between the two germline ends. CDR3 nucleotide sequence: TGTGCCAGCAGCGGACGGGAGGGGAGTGAGGAAAAACTGTTTTTT. It codes for CASSGREGSEEKLFF.

This chain links TRBV5-8 with TRBJ2-7; maybe TRBD1 (6 bases). The V gene lost 4 bases and the J gene lost 1 base, with 15 bases spanning the gap. The CDR3 loop spans 15 amino acids. The germline CDR1 and CDR2 sequences are SGHTS and YDEGEE. The CDR3 loop reads CASSQHRVRSYEQYF. The CDR3 coding sequence is TGTGCCAGCAGCCAACACAGGGTCAGATCCTACGAGCAGTACTTC.

This chain links TRBV7-3 with TRBJ2-1; D might be TRBD2 (6 bases). CDR3 length: 15 amino acids. Germline-derived CDR1 and CDR2 are SGHTA and FQGTGA. The ends were cut back, 2 bases at V and 9 bases at J, with 17 bases in the middle. The CDR3 loop is CASSLAGSGRGEQFF. For the CDR3, the DNA is TGTGCCAGCAGCTTAGCCGGGAGTGGTAGGGGTGAGCAGTTCTTC.

V is TRBV7-8 and J is TRBJ2-3, with D unclear. The CDR3 loop spans 15 amino acids. The germline gives CDR1 SGHVS, CDR2 FQNEAQ. V lost 2 bases and J lost 6, with 15 bases in between. In DNA form, the CDR3 reads TGTGCCAGCAGCTTATTGCGACTCCGGTGGGATACGCAGTATTTT. Amino acid sequence: CASSLLRLRWDTQYF.

The chain joins TRBV11-2 to TRBJ2-1; no firm D call. Trimming removed 5 bases from V and 10 bases from J, with 6 bases in between. This CDR3 spans 10 amino acids. Germline V CDR1 and CDR2: SGHAT, FQNNGV. The CDR3 bases are TGTGCCAGCAGCCGTGTAGAGCAGTTCTTC. Amino acids: CASSRVEQFF.

This chain links TRBV2 with TRBJ2-7; D is uncertain. Trimming took 7 bases from V and 2 from J, leaving 15 bases between them. Per the germline V gene, CDR1 is SNHLY and CDR2 is FYNNEI. The CDR3 sequence is 14 residues long. This chain's CDR3 is CASTKLRTTYEQYF. DNA of the CDR3: TGTGCCAGCACCAAGCTACGTACCACCTACGAGCAGTACTTC.

This clone showed up just a few times. J is TRBJ1-4 and V is TRBV11-2; D is uncertain. Per germline, CDR1 SGHAT and CDR2 FQNNGV. Trimming pared 1 base from V and 3 bases from J, leaving 12 bases between. This CDR3 spans 16 amino acids. This CDR3 is CASSLGRVVPNEKLFF. In DNA form, the CDR3 reads TGTGCCAGCAGCTTAGGGCGGGTAGTTCCTAATGAAAAACTGTTTTTT.

Turning to this clone: At one of its ends the junction is not consistent with the germline gene, which may arise from a read error. The genes are TRBV25-1 and TRBJ1-1; TRBD1 is a possible D gene (6 bases). This CDR3 is 13 amino acids long. From germline, CDR1 is MGHDK and CDR2 SYGVNS. As DNA, the CDR3 is TGTGCCAGCACTGAACGTAGGGGGTTAGAAGCTTTCTTT. Translating gives CASTERRGLEAFF.

The chain is built from TRBV2 and TRBJ2-7; tentative D call: TRBD2 (5 bases). The CDR3 is made up of 12 amino acids. V lost 5 bases, J lost 6 bases, and 11 bases lay in between. The germline gives CDR1 SNHLY, CDR2 FYNNEI. The CDR3 DNA is TGTGCCAGCAGTTTCACTAGAGGCGAGCAGTACTTC. Translation gives CASSFTRGEQYF.

The chain has TRBV7-2 and TRBJ2-3; D is unresolved. The germline V gene encodes CDR1 SGHTA and CDR2 FQGNSA. This CDR3 comprises 14 residues. Trimming cost V 2 bases and J 2 bases, with 8 bases left between them. For the CDR3, the DNA is TGTGCCAGCAGCTTAAATCGGATCACAGATACGCAGTATTTT. Its translation is CASSLNRITDTQYF.

Here the CDR3 reads CASSWDRGWYGYTF. CDR3 in DNA: TGTGCCAGCAGCTGGGACAGGGGATGGTATGGCTACACCTTC. The chain carries TRBV5-4 and TRBJ1-2; TRBD1 agrees at 10 bases. Germline loops: CDR1 SGHNT, CDR2 YYREEE (reference sequence). The V segment lost 3 bases and the J segment 5 bases; nucleotides outside the gene matches: 4. This CDR3 contains 14 residues.

The rearrangement links TRBV5-1 to TRBJ2-1, with TRBD2 identical over 9 bases. The V segment lost 0 bases and the J segment 8 bases; nucleotides outside the gene matches: 15. Germline CDR1 is SGHRS and CDR2 is YFSETQ. CDR3 length: 18 residues. The CDR3 DNA sequence: TGCGCCAGCAGCTTGGCCGGGTCGGCTAGCGGGGATAGCCATGAGCAGTTCTTC. Protein sequence: CASSLAGSASGDSHEQFF.

The chain uses TRBV7-9 and TRBJ2-7, with D possibly called TRBD1 or TRBD2 (5 bases each). CDR1 and CDR2 from the germline V gene are SEHNR and FQNEAQ (reference sequence). CDR3 length: 14 residues. V was cut by 3 bases and J by 0 bases, with 9 bases left in between. The CDR3 loop reads CASSFRDASYEQYF. The CDR3 nucleotides read TGTGCCAGCAGCTTCCGGGACGCCTCCTACGAGCAGTACTTC.

The V and J genes are TRBV30 and TRBJ1-6, with D possibly being TRBD1 (6 bases). The CDR3 is 19 residues long. In germline, CDR1 is GTSNPN, CDR2 SVGIG (reference sequence). V dropped 0 bases and J dropped 0 bases, with 18 bases sitting between them. Written as DNA, the CDR3 is TGTGCCTGGAGTGTACGGCGGGGGCGAACGATCTCCTATAATTCACCCCTCCACTTT. Translated, it gives CAWSVRRGRTISYNSPLHF.

With regard to this clone: The junction shows a germline mismatch at one end, possibly a read error. J is TRBJ1-3 and V is TRBV7-7, with D unclear. This CDR3 is 13 amino acids long. Germline values: CDR1 SSHAT, CDR2 FNYEAQ (reference sequence). The CDR3 DNA reads as TGTGCTAGCAGCTTAGGTCCGGGAAACACCATATATTTT. It translates to CASSLGPGNTIYF.

V and J are TRBV7-9 and TRBJ2-4; 14 bases are shared with TRBD2. The CDR3 length is 18 residues. Germline V gives CDR1 SEHNR, CDR2 FQNEAQ (reference sequence). Losses at the gene ends were 5 bases for V and 1 base for J; bases not matched to a gene: 7. The CDR3 DNA reads as TGTGCCAGCAGCCTTCGACTAGCGGGGGGGCCTGCCAAAAACATTCAGTACTTC. This codes for CASSLRLAGGPAKNIQYF.